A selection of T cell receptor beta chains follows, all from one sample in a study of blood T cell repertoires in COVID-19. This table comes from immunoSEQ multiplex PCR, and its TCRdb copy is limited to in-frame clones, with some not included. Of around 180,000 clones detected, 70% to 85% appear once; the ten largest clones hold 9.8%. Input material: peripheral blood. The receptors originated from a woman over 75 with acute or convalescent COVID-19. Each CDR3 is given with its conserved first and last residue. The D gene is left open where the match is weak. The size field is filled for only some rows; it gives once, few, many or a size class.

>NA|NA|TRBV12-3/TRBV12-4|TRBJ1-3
TGTGCCAGCAGAGAGGGTAAAAACACCATATATTTT
CASREGKNTIYF
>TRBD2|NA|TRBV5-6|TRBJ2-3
TGTGCCAGCAGCTTCCTTCATCGGCTAGCGGGGGGAGATACGCAGTATTTT
CASSFLHRLAGGDTQYF
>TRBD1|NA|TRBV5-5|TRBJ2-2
TGTGCCAGCAGCTTACAGGGGGCGCGGAACACCGGGGAGCTGTTTTTT
CASSLQGARNTGELFF
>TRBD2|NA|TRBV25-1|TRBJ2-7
TGTGCCAGCAGTAACCCCGGGACTAGCGGACTCTACGAGCAGTACTTC
CASSNPGTSGLYEQYF
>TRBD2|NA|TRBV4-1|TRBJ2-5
TGCGCCAGCAGCCAAGATGGGGGGGGTTCCGGGGAGACCCAGTACTTC
CASSQDGGGSGETQYF
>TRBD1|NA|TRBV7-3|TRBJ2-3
TGTGCCAGCAGCTTAACTGGCAGGGGGTATGGACCAGGGCGGTCGGATACGCAGTATTTT
CASSLTGRGYGPGRSDTQYF
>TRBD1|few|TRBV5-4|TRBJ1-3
TGTGCCAGCAGCCCCGGGACAGGGGCGATCGGAAACACCATATATTTT
CASSPGTGAIGNTIYF
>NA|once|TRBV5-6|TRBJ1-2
TGTGCCAGCAGGGGGGGGGCCACACACCGTAACTATGGCTACACCTTC
CASRGGATHRNYGYTF
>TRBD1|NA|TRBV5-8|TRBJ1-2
TGTGCCAGCAGCTTGTTCAGGGGGCCCGGTGGCTACACCTTC
CASSLFRGPGGYTF
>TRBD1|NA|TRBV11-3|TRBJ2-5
TGTGCCAGCAGCCCTGGGACAGGGTTTACGGAGACCCAGTACTTC
CASSPGTGFTETQYF
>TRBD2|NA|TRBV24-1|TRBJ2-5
TGTGCCACCAGTGATGGGGGGGAAGAGACCCAGTACTTC
CATSDGGEETQYF
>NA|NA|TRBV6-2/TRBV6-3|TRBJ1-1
TGTGCCAGCAGTTACGATCGGGGTAACACTGAAGCTTTCTTT
CASSYDRGNTEAFF
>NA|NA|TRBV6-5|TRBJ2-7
TGTGCCAGCAGTTACCGGCGATCGGGTTACGAGCAGTACTTC
CASSYRRSGYEQYF
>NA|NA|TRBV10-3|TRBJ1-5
TGTGCCATCAGTGGGGGAGGGGATCAGCCCCAGCATTTT
CAISGGGDQPQHF
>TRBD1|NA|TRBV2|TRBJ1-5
TGTGCCAGCAACCAAAGACAGGGCTCGGTCCAGCCCCAGCATTTT
CASNQRQGSVQPQHF
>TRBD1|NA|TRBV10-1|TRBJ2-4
TGCGCCAGCAGTGAGTCCCGGGACAGGGGCGAGAGGACCAAAAACATTCAGTACTTC
CASSESRDRGERTKNIQYF
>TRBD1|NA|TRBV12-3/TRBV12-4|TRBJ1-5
TGTGCCAGCAGTCCCCCTCAGGGGGCCCAGCATTTT
CASSPPQGAQHF
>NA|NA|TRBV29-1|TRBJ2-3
TGCAGCGTTGAAAACCAAGCGGAGAGCACAGATACGCAGTATTTT
CSVENQAESTDTQYF
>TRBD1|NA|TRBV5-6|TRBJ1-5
TGTGCCAGCAGCTCCGGGACAGCCCATCAGCCCCAGCATTTT
CASSSGTAHQPQHF
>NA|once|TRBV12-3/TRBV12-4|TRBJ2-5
TGTGCCAGCAGCCGATTAGGGAGAGAGACCCAGTACTTC
CASSRLGRETQYF
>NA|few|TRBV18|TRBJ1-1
TGTGCCAGCTCACCCCGGGTGGATGGCACTGAAGCTTTCTTT
CASSPRVDGTEAFF
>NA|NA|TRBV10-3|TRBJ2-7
TGTGCCATCAAAGCAGGGGATGGCGGGGGAGAGCAGTACTTC
CAIKAGDGGGEQYF
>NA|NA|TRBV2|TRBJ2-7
TGTGCCAGCAGTGATGGCAGGGGTTCGATCAACGAGCAGTACTTC
CASSDGRGSINEQYF
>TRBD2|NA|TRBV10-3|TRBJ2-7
TGTGCCATCAGTGTAGGACTAGCACAACGCTCCTACGAGCAGTACTTC
CAISVGLAQRSYEQYF
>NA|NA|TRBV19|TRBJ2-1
TGTGCCAGTAGTACCCTTGAGTCCTACAATGAGCAGTTCTTC
CASSTLESYNEQFF
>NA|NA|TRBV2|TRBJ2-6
TGTGCCAGCAGTAATACAGGGGCCAACGTCCTGACTTTC
CASSNTGANVLTF
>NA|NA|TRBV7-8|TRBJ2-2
TGTGCCAGCAGCTTTGTTGGAGGGGCGGGGGCTTTCACCGGGGAGCTGTTTTTT
CASSFVGGAGAFTGELFF
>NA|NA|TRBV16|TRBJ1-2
TGTGCCAGCAGCCAAAGGAGGGAGGGTCCCTATGGCTACACCTTC
CASSQRREGPYGYTF
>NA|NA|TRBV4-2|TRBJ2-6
TGTGCCAGCAGCCAAGATGAGGGGGCTGGGGCCAACGTCCTGACTTTC
CASSQDEGAGANVLTF
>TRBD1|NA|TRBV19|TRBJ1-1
TGTGCCAGTAGTCCGGGGGACAGGGTTCTGGCTTTCTTT
CASSPGDRVLAFF
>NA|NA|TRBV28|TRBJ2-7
TGTGCCAGCAGAAAAACGGGAGCCGGGACTTTCTACGAGCAGTACTTC
CASRKTGAGTFYEQYF
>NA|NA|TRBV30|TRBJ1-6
TGTGCCTGTTCGGGACAAGAAAATTCACCCCTCCACTTT
CACSGQENSPLHF
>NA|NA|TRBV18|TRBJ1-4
TGTGCCAGCTCACCACCCGGGGTTCGGGAAAAACTGTTTTTT
CASSPPGVREKLFF
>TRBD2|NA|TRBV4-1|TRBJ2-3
TGCGCCAGCAGCCAAGACGACGGGAGGGGAGATACGCAGTATTTT
CASSQDDGRGDTQYF
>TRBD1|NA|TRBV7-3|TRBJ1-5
TGTGCCAGCAGGGTTCGAAGCGGGACAGGGTTCAATAGCAATCAGCCCCAGCATTTT
CASRVRSGTGFNSNQPQHF
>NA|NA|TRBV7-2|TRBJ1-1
TGTGCCAGCAGTCTATCACAGGGCGCGCGGACTGAAGCTTTCTTT
CASSLSQGARTEAFF
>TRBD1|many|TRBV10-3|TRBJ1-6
TGTGCCATCAGGTGGGACAGTGGATCACCCCTCCACTTT
CAIRWDSGSPLHF
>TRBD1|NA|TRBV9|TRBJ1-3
TGTGCCAGCAGCGCAGACAGGGAGGCCCTCTCTGGAAACACCATATATTTT
CASSADREALSGNTIYF
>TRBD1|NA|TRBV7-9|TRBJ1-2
TGTGCCAGCAGCGTACAGGCCGAACAGGGGAATGGCTACACCTTC
CASSVQAEQGNGYTF
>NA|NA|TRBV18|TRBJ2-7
TGTGCCAGCTCACCAAGCCGAAACTACGAGCAGTACTTC
CASSPSRNYEQYF
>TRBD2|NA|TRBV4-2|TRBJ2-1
TGTGCCAGCAGCCACGTCGGGACTAGCGGGAGTAGTGAGCAGTTCTTC
CASSHVGTSGSSEQFF
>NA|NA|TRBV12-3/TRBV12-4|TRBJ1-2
TGTGCCAGCAGTTTGACGGACAGACCCTACACCTTC
CASSLTDRPYTF
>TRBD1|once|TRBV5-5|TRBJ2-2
TGTGCCAGCAGCTCCGGGCCGGGACAGGTCACCGGGGAGCTGTTTTTT
CASSSGPGQVTGELFF
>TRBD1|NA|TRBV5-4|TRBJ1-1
TGTGCCAGCAGTTTTGGACAGGGCCCGGGAGTGAACACTGAAGCTTTCTTT
CASSFGQGPGVNTEAFF
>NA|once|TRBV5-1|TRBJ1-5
TGCGCCAGCAGCCCCACACCGTCGCCCCCCCAGCCCCAGCATTTT
CASSPTPSPPQPQHF
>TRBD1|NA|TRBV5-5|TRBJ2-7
TGTGCCAGCAGCTTCCGGGACAGGGGATTTTCCTACGAGCAGTACTTC
CASSFRDRGFSYEQYF
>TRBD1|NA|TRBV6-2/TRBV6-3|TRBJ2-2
TGTGCCAGCAGTCCCAGGACAGGGAACACCGGGGAGCTGTTTTTT
CASSPRTGNTGELFF
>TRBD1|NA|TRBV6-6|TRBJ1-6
TGTGCCAGCAGTTACAGGGGGCTGAATTCACCCCTCCACTTT
CASSYRGLNSPLHF
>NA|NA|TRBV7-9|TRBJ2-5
TGTGCCAGCAGCATGGGGAGCCCCCAAGAGACCCAGTACTTC
CASSMGSPQETQYF
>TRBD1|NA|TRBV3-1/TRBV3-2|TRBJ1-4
TGTGCCAGCAGCCAAGATGTGAGGCGACGACAGGGGGGGGAAAAACTGTTTTTT
CASSQDVRRRQGGEKLFF
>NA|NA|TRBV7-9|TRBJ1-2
TGTGCCAGCAGCTTAGGTCACAGGGTTTCCTACGGCTACACCTTC
CASSLGHRVSYGYTF
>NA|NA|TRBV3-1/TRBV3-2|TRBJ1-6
TGTGCCAGCACCGGGGGAATCACCCGAAATTCACCCCTCCACTTT
CASTGGITRNSPLHF
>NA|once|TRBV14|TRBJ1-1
TGTGCCAGCAGCCCTCACCGGGACACTGAAGCTTTCTTT
CASSPHRDTEAFF
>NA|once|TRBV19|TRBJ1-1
TGTGCCAGTAGTATACGGGGAGGGGAAGCTTTCTTT
CASSIRGGEAFF
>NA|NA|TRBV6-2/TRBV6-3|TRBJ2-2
TGTGCCAGCAGTGTAGTGGTCGGGGAGCTGTTTTTT
CASSVVVGELFF
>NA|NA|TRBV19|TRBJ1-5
TGTGCCAGTAGTATAACGGGAGTTAGCAATCAGCCCCAGCATTTT
CASSITGVSNQPQHF
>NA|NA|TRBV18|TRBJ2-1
TGTGCCAGCTCACCACCGGGACTTCTGAGGAATGAGCAGTTCTTC
CASSPPGLLRNEQFF
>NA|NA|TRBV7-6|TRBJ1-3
TGTGCCAGCAGGGGGGGATCCACAAACACCATATATTTT
CASRGGSTNTIYF